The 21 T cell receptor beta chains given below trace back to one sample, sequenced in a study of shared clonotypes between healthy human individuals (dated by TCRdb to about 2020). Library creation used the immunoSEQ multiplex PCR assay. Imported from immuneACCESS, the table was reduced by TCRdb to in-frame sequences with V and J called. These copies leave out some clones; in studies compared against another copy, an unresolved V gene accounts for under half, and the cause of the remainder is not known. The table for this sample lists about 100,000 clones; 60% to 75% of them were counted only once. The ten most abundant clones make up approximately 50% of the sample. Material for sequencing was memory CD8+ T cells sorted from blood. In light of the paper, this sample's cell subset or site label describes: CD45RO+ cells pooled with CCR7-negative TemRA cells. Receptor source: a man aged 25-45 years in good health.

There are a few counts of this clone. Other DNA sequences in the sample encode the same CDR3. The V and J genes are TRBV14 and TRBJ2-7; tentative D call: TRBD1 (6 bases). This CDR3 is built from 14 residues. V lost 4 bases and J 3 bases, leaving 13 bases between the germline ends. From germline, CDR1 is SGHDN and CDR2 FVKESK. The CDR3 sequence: CASSPQGFSYEQYF. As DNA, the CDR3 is TGTGCCAGCAGCCCACAGGGTTTCAGCTACGAGCAGTACTTC.

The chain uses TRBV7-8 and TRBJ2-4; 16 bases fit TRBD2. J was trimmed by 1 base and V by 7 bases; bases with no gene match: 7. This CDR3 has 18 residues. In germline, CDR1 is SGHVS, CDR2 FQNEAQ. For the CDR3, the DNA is TGTGCCAGCAAGGCGGGACTAGCGGGAGGGTTGGCCAAAAACATTCAGTACTTC. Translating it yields CASKAGLAGGLAKNIQYF.

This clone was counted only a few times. The CDR3 nucleotides are TGTGCCAGCAGAATCCGGGAGTATAGCAATCAGCCCCAGCATTTT. It specifies CASRIREYSNQPQHF. The gene calls are TRBV6-5 and TRBJ1-5; no definite D call. V shed 6 bases and J shed 0 bases, with 12 bases lying between them. CDR3 length equals 15 residues. CDR1 and CDR2 from the germline V gene are MNHEY and SVGAGI.

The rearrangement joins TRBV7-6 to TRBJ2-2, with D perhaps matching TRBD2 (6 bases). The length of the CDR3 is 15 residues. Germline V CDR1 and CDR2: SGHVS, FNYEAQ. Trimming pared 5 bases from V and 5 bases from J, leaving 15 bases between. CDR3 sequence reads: CASSRGNAGTGELFF. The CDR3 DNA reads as TGTGCCAGCAGCCGCGGCAACGCGGGGACCGGGGAGCTGTTTTTT.

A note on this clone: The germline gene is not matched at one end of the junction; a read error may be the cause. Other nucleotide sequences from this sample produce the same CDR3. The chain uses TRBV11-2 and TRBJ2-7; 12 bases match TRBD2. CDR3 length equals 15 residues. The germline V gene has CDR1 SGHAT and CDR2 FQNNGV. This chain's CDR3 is CASSLGLAGVYEQYF. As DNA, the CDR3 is TGTGCCAGCAGCTTAGGACTAGCGGGAGTTTACGAGCAATACTTC.

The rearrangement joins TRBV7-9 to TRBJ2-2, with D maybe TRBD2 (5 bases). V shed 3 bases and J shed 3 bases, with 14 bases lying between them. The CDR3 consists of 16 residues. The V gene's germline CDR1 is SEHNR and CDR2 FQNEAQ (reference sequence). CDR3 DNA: TGTGCCAGCAGCTTTTCGTGGCAGGAGGACACCGGGGAGCTGTTTTTT. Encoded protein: CASSFSWQEDTGELFF.

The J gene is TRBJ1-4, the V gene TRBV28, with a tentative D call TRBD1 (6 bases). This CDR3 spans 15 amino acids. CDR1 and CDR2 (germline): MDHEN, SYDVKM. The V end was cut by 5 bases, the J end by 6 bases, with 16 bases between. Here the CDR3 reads CASSPFTGKHEKLFF. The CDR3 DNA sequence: TGTGCCAGCAGTCCCTTCACAGGGAAACATGAAAAACTGTTTTTT.

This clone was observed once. CDR3 nucleotides: TGTGCCATCAACTCGTACTGGGTAAACACAGATACGCAGTATTTT. It specifies CAINSYWVNTDTQYF. This sequence joins TRBV7-8 and TRBJ2-3; D is undetermined. This CDR3 comprises 15 residues. Germline lookup yields CDR1 SGHVS and CDR2 FQNEAQ. V was cut by 10 bases and J by 2 bases, with 19 bases left in between.

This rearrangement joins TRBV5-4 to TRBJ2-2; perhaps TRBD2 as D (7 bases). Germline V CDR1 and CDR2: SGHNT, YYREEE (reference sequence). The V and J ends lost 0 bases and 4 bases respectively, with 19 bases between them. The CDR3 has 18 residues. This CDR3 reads CASSLAWGLADPTGELFF. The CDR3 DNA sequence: TGTGCCAGCAGCTTGGCCTGGGGGCTAGCGGACCCCACCGGGGAGCTGTTTTTT.

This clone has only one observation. The CDR3 protein is CASRETGVGNTEAFF. The CDR3 bases are TGTGCCAGCAGAGAGACAGGGGTCGGAAACACTGAAGCTTTCTTT. The rearrangement uses TRBV4-2 and TRBJ1-1; TRBD1 matches 8 bases. Germline lookup yields CDR1 LGHNA and CDR2 YNFKEQ. J was trimmed by 2 bases and V by 6 bases; bases with no gene match: 8. This CDR3 comprises 15 residues.

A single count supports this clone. This CDR3 is CAIRDTNRTGELFF. The CDR3, as DNA: TGTGCCATCAGGGACACTAATCGCACCGGGGAGCTGTTTTTT. This chain links TRBV10-3 with TRBJ2-2; D is perhaps TRBD1 (5 bases). Trimming removed 6 bases at V and 4 bases at J, with 12 bases between. There are 14 residues in the CDR3. The germline V gene encodes CDR1 ENHRY and CDR2 SYGVKD.

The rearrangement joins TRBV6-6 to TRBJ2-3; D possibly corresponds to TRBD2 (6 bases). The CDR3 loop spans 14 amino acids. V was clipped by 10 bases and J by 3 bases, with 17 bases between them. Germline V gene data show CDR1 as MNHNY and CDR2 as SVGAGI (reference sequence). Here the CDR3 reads CATKVGGETDTQYF. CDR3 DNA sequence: TGTGCCACCAAAGTCGGGGGAGAAACAGATACGCAGTATTTT.

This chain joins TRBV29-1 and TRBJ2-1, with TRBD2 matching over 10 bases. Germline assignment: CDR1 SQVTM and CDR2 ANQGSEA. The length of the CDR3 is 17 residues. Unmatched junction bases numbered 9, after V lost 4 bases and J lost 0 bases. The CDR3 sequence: CSVGGLAGASSYNEQFF. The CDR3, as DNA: TGCAGCGTTGGGGGTCTAGCGGGAGCGAGCTCCTACAATGAGCAGTTCTTC.

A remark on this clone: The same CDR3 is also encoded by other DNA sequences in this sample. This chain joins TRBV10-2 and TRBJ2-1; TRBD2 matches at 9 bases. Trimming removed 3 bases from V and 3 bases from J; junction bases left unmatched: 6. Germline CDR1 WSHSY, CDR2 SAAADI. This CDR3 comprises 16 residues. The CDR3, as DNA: TGCGCCAGCAGTGAATTGACTAGCGGACTCTACAATGAGCAGTTCTTC. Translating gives CASSELTSGLYNEQFF.

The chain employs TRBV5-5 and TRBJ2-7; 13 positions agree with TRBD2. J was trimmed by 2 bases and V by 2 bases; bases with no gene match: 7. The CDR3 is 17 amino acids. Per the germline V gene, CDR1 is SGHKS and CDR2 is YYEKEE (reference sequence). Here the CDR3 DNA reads TGTGCCAGCAGCTTCATCCCGGGACTAGCGGGAACCTACGAGCAGTACTTC. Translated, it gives CASSFIPGLAGTYEQYF. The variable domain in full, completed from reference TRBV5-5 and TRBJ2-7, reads DAGVTQSPTHLIKTRGQQVTLRCSPISGHKSVSWYQQVLGQGPQFIFQYYEKEERGRGNFPDRFSARQFPNYSSELNVNALLLGDSALYLCASSFIPGLAGTYEQYFGPGTRLTVT.

The CDR3 DNA sequence: TGTGCCAGCAGATCTAGCGGGAGAGAGACCCAGTACTTC. Amino acid sequence: CASRSSGRETQYF. V gene TRBV27 combines with J gene TRBJ2-5; TRBD2 agrees at 10 bases. This CDR3 contains 13 residues. The J segment lost 4 bases and the V segment lost 6 bases, leaving 2 bases of the junction unmatched. Germline V gene data show CDR1 as MNHEY and CDR2 as SMNVEV (reference sequence).

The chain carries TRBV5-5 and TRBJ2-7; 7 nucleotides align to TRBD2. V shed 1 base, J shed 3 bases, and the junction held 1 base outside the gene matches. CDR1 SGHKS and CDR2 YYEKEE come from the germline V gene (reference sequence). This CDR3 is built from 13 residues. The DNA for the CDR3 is TGTGCCAGCAGCTTGTGGGACTACTACGAGCAGTACTTC. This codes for CASSLWDYYEQYF.

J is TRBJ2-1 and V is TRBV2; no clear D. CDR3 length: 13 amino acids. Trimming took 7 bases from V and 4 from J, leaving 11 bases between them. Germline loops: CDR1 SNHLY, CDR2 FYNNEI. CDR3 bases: TGTGCCAGCACCTTGGTGAGTTACAATGAGCAGTTCTTC. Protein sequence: CASTLVSYNEQFF.

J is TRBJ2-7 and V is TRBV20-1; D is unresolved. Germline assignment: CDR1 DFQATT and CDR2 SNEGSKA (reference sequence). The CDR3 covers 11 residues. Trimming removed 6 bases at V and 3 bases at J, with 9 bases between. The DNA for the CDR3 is TGCAGTGCAAGACGGTTCTACGAGCAGTACTTC. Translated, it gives CSARRFYEQYF.

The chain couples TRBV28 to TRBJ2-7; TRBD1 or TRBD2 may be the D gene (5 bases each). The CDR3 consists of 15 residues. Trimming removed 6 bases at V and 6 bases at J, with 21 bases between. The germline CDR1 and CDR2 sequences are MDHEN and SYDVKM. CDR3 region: CASSHGKGSLGEQYF. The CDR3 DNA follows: TGTGCCAGCAGCCACGGTAAGGGGAGTCTAGGCGAGCAGTACTTC.

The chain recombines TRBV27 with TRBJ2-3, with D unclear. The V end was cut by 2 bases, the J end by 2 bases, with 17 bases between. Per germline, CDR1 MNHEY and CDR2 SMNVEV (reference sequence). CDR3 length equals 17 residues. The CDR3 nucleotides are TGTGCCAGCAGTTTACACTCGGCGTTACTCCCCACAGATACGCAGTATTTT. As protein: CASSLHSALLPTDTQYF.